This entry lists 24 T cell receptor beta chains sequenced from one sample in a study of blood T cell repertoires in COVID-19. Only in-frame clones appear in the TCRdb table, and some are missing; sequencing was by immunoSEQ multiplex PCR. The sample has about 80,000 clones; around 81% are singletons. The sample comprised peripheral blood. The source of these receptors is a human donor in a cohort sampled during active COVID-19.

CDR3 in DNA: TGTGCCAGCAGCCAAACCCAGGGAAACTCACCCCTCCACTTT. Its protein product is CASSQTQGNSPLHF. The chain carries TRBV14 and TRBJ1-6; the D gene is possibly TRBD1 (5 bases). The ends were cut back, 2 bases at V and 10 bases at J, with 12 bases in the middle. From germline, CDR1 is SGHDN and CDR2 FVKESK. This CDR3 is 14 amino acids long.

CDR3 nucleotide sequence: TGTGCCAGCAGCTTGGGTCTGGGACTAGCGGGGACCTACAATGAGCAGTTCTTC. It specifies CASSLGLGLAGTYNEQFF. The chain couples TRBV5-5 to TRBJ2-1, with 13 nucleotides matching TRBD2. V shed 0 bases, J shed 2 bases, and the junction held 5 bases outside the gene matches. The germline CDR1 and CDR2 sequences are SGHKS and YYEKEE (reference sequence). The CDR3 runs to 18 residues.

This chain joins TRBV19 and TRBJ1-5; D is possibly TRBD1 (5 bases). Trimming removed 3 bases at V and 9 bases at J, with 9 bases between. Germline assignment: CDR1 LNHDA and CDR2 SQIVND (reference sequence). This CDR3 is 12 amino acids long. In nucleotides, the CDR3 is TGTGCCAGTAGTATTGATAGGGGGCCCCAGCATTTT. It specifies CASSIDRGPQHF.

V usage is TRBV20-1 and J usage is TRBJ2-5, with TRBD2 matching over 10 bases. Germline CDR1 DFQATT, CDR2 SNEGSKA (reference sequence). The CDR3 has 15 amino acids. With V trimmed by 6 bases and J by 4 bases, 11 bases remained unmatched. The CDR3 region is CSASKRGGQGETQYF. CDR3 sequence (DNA): TGCAGTGCCAGTAAGCGGGGGGGCCAGGGAGAGACCCAGTACTTC.

This chain joins TRBV19 and TRBJ2-5; 7 bases agree with TRBD1. Germline lookup yields CDR1 LNHDA and CDR2 SQIVND (reference sequence). The CDR3 is 15 residues long. V lost 5 bases, J lost 1 base, and 7 bases stayed unmatched. Here the CDR3 reads CASSLSRDSQETQYF. The CDR3 nucleotides read TGTGCCAGTAGTCTCTCCCGGGACAGCCAAGAGACCCAGTACTTC.

This clone has just one count. V and J are TRBV6-6 and TRBJ2-7, with unresolved D. CDR1 and CDR2 from the germline V gene are MNHNY and SVGAGI (reference sequence). The CDR3 totals 14 residues. Trimming removed 0 bases at V and 2 bases at J, with 8 bases between. The CDR3 DNA sequence: TGTGCCAGCAGTTACTCTCTCAGTACCTACGAGCAGTACTTC. Amino acid sequence: CASSYSLSTYEQYF.

The chain carries TRBV23-1 and TRBJ2-1; a weak D match, TRBD2 (6 bases). TRBV23-1 falls under the ORF class, with uncertain function. The V end lost 9 bases, the J end lost 5 bases, and 20 bases lay between the germline ends. CDR3 length: 15 residues. The CDR3 loop reads CARPPSRAGHNEQFF. CDR3 nucleotide sequence: TGCGCCAGACCTCCATCTAGGGCGGGGCACAATGAGCAGTTCTTC.

V usage is TRBV15 and J usage is TRBJ2-7; tentative D call: TRBD2 (5 bases). Looked up from germline, CDR1 is LNHNV and CDR2 is YYDKDF (reference sequence). This CDR3 has 13 residues. With 5 bases removed from V and 3 bases from J, the gap between germline ends came to 11 bases. CDR3 residues: CATSLAGGYEQYF. The CDR3 DNA reads TGTGCCACCAGCTTGGCTGGAGGCTACGAGCAGTACTTC.

This chain connects TRBV7-9 to TRBJ2-1; 13 bases match TRBD2. CDR1 is SEHNR, CDR2 FQNEAQ, per germline (reference sequence). V was clipped by 5 bases and J by 0 bases; unmatched bases: 10. The CDR3 extends over 19 amino acids. For the CDR3, the DNA is TGTGCCAGCAGCCTCCGGACTAGCGGGGGAGAGAGCTCCTACAATGAGCAGTTCTTC. It specifies CASSLRTSGGESSYNEQFF.

V usage is TRBV19 and J usage is TRBJ2-7, with a weak D call TRBD2 (5 bases). Trimming took 3 bases from V and 6 from J, leaving 12 bases between them. Per germline, CDR1 LNHDA and CDR2 SQIVND (reference sequence). The CDR3 contains 13 residues. CDR3 amino acids: CASSIGASGEQYF. DNA of the CDR3: TGTGCCAGTAGTATTGGAGCAAGCGGCGAGCAGTACTTC.

The CDR3 sequence is CASSLTRDRGPSEQYF. In nucleotides, the CDR3 is TGTGCCAGCAGCTTAACCCGGGACAGGGGACCCTCCGAGCAGTACTTC. The chain has TRBV7-3 and TRBJ2-7, with TRBD1 matching 10 bases. The CDR3 extends over 16 amino acids. CDR1 is SGHTA, CDR2 FQGTGA, per germline. J gave up 6 bases and V 0 bases, and 8 bases lay outside the gene matches.

The chain couples TRBV5-1 to TRBJ2-2; 8 bases map to TRBD2. The CDR3 consists of 16 residues. Per the germline V gene, CDR1 is SGHRS and CDR2 is YFSETQ. V lost 0 bases to trimming and J lost 1 base; unmatched junction nucleotides: 2. The CDR3 spells CASSLGLAKNTGELFF. The CDR3 nucleotides read TGCGCCAGCAGCTTGGGACTAGCGAAGAACACCGGGGAGCTGTTTTTT.

The chain has TRBV19 and TRBJ2-7; D might be TRBD1 (6 bases). Trimming shortened V by 2 bases and J by 2 bases, and 13 bases separated the two germline ends. Germline values: CDR1 LNHDA, CDR2 SQIVND (reference sequence). This CDR3 is 15 amino acids long. The CDR3 protein is CASSIFAGETYEQYF. The CDR3 DNA reads TGTGCCAGTAGTATATTCGCAGGGGAGACCTACGAGCAGTACTTC. Supplemented by reference TRBV19 and TRBJ2-7, the full variable domain reads DGGITQSPKYLFRKEGQNVTLSCEQNLNHDAMYWYRQDPGQGLRLIYYSQIVNDFQKGDIAEGYSVSREKKESFPLTVTSAQKNPTAFYLCASSIFAGETYEQYFGPGTRLTVT.

J is TRBJ2-7 and V is TRBV29-1, with TRBD2 identical over 10 bases. V was pared by 7 bases and J by 0 bases, with 12 bases of the junction left unmatched. The germline V gene encodes CDR1 SQVTM and CDR2 ANQGSEA. The CDR3 spans 16 residues. The CDR3 sequence is CSASGTSAASSYEQYF. For the CDR3, the DNA is TGCAGCGCTTCCGGGACTAGCGCCGCGAGCTCCTACGAGCAGTACTTC.

In DNA, the CDR3 is TGTGCCAGCACCAGGGACAGGAATTCACCCCTCCACTTT. Translated: CASTRDRNSPLHF. The chain is built from TRBV2 and TRBJ1-6; 8 nucleotides agree with TRBD1. V lost 7 bases to trimming and J lost 7 bases; unmatched junction nucleotides: 3. The CDR3 consists of 13 residues. Germline V gives CDR1 SNHLY, CDR2 FYNNEI. Drawing the rest from reference TRBV2 and TRBJ1-6, the complete variable domain is EPEVTQTPSHQVTQMGQEVILRCVPISNHLYFYWYRQILGQKVEFLVSFYNNEISEKSEIFDDQFSVERPDGSNFTLKIRSTKLEDSAMYFCASTRDRNSPLHFGNGTRLTVT.

The genes are TRBV5-5 and TRBJ2-7; 8 bases map to TRBD2. V trimming: 4 bases; J trimming: 2 bases; junction bases outside the gene matches: 5. The CDR3 loop spans 14 amino acids. CDR1 is SGHKS, CDR2 YYEKEE, per germline (reference sequence). Here the CDR3 DNA reads TGTGCCAGCAGCCGGGCGGGGGGTCCCTACGAGCAGTACTTC. Translated: CASSRAGGPYEQYF.

This chain links TRBV7-9 with TRBJ2-1; a possible D gene is TRBD1 (6 bases). Germline CDR1 is SEHNR and CDR2 is FQNEAQ (reference sequence). The CDR3 length is 15 residues. V lost 5 bases to trimming and J lost 10 bases, with 21 bases between them. This CDR3 reads CASSHSYRAPNEQFF. The CDR3 DNA is TGTGCCAGCAGCCATTCGTACAGGGCCCCCAACGAGCAGTTCTTC.

The J gene is TRBJ1-3, the V gene TRBV6-1; D gene unclear. Trimming stripped 4 bases from V and 2 bases from J, with 18 bases between. The CDR3 spans 17 residues. From germline, CDR1 is MNHNS and CDR2 SASEGT. This CDR3 is CASSALGNSGAGNTIYF. The CDR3 DNA sequence: TGTGCCAGCAGTGCTCTGGGGAACTCGGGAGCTGGAAACACCATATATTTT.

Concerning this clone itself: One junction end does not reproduce the germline sequence, and a read error may be involved. V usage is TRBV7-9 and J usage is TRBJ2-7, with TRBD2 matching over 13 bases. The CDR3 covers 14 residues. Germline V lookup: CDR1 SEHNR, CDR2 FQNEAQ (reference sequence). As DNA, the CDR3 is TGTGCCAGCAGCTTGCCGGGACTAGCGGGAAACCCAGTTTTC. This encodes CASSLPGLAGNPVF.

Note on this clone: The sample has other DNA sequences that encode this CDR3 too. The chain joins TRBV5-4 to TRBJ1-2, with 7 bases matching TRBD1. V shed 4 bases and J 5 bases; nucleotides not matched to a gene: 5. Germline CDR1 reads SGHNT; CDR2 reads YYREEE (reference sequence). The CDR3 has 13 amino acids. The CDR3 nucleotides read TGTGCCAGCAGCCAGACAGGGAGTTATGGCTACACCTTC. Its translation: CASSQTGSYGYTF.

The rearrangement uses TRBV19 and TRBJ2-7; 7 bases are shared with TRBD1. V shed 0 bases, J shed 5 bases, and the junction held 7 bases outside the gene matches. The length of the CDR3 is 15 residues. Germline assignment: CDR1 LNHDA and CDR2 SQIVND (reference sequence). The CDR3 DNA follows: TGTGCCAGTAGTATAGATCCTGCGACAGGGAACGAGCAGTACTTC. It codes for CASSIDPATGNEQYF. The variable domain in full, completed from reference TRBV19 and TRBJ2-7, reads DGGITQSPKYLFRKEGQNVTLSCEQNLNHDAMYWYRQDPGQGLRLIYYSQIVNDFQKGDIAEGYSVSREKKESFPLTVTSAQKNPTAFYLCASSIDPATGNEQYFGPGTRLTVT.

This chain joins TRBV5-1 and TRBJ1-1; D call uncertain. Germline V gene sequence: CDR1 SGHRS, CDR2 YFSETQ. The V gene lost 0 bases and the J gene lost 5 bases, with 8 bases spanning the gap. The CDR3 extends over 13 amino acids. The CDR3, as DNA: TGCGCCAGCAGCTTGGAACAGTATACTGAAGCTTTCTTT. This sequence encodes CASSLEQYTEAFF.

The rearrangement links TRBV6-5 to TRBJ2-5; perhaps TRBD2 as D (6 bases). V gave up 6 bases and J gave up 4 bases, with 15 bases separating them. Germline CDR1 is MNHEY and CDR2 is SVGAGI. The CDR3 is 14 amino acids. This chain's CDR3 is CASSSGGAGETQYF. The CDR3 nucleotides are TGTGCCAGCAGCTCCGGAGGGGCTGGAGAGACCCAGTACTTC.

The gene calls are TRBV4-2 and TRBJ1-4, with D possibly TRBD1 on 5 matching bases. The CDR3 has 16 residues. The V gene's germline CDR1 is LGHNA and CDR2 YNFKEQ. The germline V and J ends were trimmed by 0 bases and 7 bases, with 15 bases remaining between them. The chain's CDR3 is CASSQEVRERGEKLFF. The CDR3 coding sequence is TGTGCCAGCAGCCAAGAAGTGCGGGAGAGGGGTGAAAAACTGTTTTTT.